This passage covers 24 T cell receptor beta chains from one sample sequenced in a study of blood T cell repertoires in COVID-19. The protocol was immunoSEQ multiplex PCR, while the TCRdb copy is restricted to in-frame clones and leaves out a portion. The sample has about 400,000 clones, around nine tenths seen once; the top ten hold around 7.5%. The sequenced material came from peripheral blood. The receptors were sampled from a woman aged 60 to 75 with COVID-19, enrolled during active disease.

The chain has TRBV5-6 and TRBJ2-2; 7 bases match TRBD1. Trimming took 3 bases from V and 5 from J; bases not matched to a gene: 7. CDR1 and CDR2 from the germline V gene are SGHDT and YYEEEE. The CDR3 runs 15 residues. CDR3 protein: CASSSDRVWTGELFF. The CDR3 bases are TGTGCCAGCAGCTCCGACAGGGTGTGGACCGGGGAGCTGTTTTTT. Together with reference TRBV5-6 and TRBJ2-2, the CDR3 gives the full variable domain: DAGVTQSPTHLIKTRGQQVTLRCSPKSGHDTVSWYQQALGQGPQFIFQYYEEEERQRGNFPDRFSGHQFPNYSSELNVNALLLGDSALYLCASSSDRVWTGELFFGEGSRLTVL.

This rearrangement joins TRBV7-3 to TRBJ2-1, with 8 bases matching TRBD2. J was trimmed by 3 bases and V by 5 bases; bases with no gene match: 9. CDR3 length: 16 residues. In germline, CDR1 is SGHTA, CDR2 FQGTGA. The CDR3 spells CASSPLAGSDYNEQFF. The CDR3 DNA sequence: TGTGCCAGCAGCCCCTTAGCGGGGTCTGACTACAATGAGCAGTTCTTC.

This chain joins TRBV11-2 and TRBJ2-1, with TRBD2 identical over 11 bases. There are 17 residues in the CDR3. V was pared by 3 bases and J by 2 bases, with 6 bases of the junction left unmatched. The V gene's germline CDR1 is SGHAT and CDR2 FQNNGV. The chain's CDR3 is CASSFSHSGGAYNEQFF. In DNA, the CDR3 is TGTGCCAGCAGCTTTTCTCATAGCGGGGGGGCCTACAATGAGCAGTTCTTC.

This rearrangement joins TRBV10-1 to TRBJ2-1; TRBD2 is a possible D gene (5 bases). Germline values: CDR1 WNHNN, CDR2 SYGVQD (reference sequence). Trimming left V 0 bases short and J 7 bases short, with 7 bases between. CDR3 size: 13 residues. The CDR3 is CASSESEVNEQFF. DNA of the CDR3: TGCGCCAGCAGTGAGTCGGAGGTTAATGAGCAGTTCTTC.

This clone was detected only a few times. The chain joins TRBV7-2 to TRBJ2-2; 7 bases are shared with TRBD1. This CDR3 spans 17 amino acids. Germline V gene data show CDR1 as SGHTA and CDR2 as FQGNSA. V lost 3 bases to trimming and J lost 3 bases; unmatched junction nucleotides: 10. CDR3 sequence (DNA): TGTGCCAGCAGCTTGGGACAGACCACGAAGGACACCGGGGAGCTGTTTTTT. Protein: CASSLGQTTKDTGELFF.

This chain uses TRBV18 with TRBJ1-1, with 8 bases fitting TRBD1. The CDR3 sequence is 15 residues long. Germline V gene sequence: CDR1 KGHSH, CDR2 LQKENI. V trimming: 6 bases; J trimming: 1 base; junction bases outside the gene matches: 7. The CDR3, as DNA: TGTGCCAGCTCCCGTCCCGGGACAGGGAACACTGAAGCTTTCTTT. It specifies CASSRPGTGNTEAFF.

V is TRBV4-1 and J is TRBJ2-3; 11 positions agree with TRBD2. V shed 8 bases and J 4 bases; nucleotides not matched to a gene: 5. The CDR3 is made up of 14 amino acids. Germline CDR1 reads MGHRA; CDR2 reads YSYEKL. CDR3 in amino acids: CASGVAGGADTQYF. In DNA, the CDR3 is TGCGCCAGCGGCGTAGCGGGGGGGGCAGATACGCAGTATTTT.

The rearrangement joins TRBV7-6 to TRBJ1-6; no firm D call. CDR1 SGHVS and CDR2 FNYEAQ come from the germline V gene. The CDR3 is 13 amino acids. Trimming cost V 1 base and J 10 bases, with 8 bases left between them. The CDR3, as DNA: TGTGCCAGCAGCTTAGGGGAGAGGTCACCCCTCCACTTT. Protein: CASSLGERSPLHF.

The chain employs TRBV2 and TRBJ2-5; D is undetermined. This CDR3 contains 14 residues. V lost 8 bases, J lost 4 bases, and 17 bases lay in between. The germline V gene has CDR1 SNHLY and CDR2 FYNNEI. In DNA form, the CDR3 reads TGTGCCAGCGGCGGAAGTCCCCCTGGAGAGACCCAGTACTTC. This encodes CASGGSPPGETQYF.

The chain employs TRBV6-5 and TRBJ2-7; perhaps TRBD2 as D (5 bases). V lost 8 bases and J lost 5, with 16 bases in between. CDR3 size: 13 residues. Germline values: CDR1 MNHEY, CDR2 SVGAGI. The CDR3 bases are TGTGCCAGCGCGGGCCCCCTGTCCCACGAGCAGTACTTC. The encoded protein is CASAGPLSHEQYF.

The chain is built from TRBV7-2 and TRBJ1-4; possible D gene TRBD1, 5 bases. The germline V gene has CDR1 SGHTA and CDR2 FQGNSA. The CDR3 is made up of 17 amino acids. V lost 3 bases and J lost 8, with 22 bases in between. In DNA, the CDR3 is TGTGCCAGCAGCTTGAGAGGTACAGGAAGAGAGTCCGAAAAACTGTTTTTT. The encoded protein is CASSLRGTGRESEKLFF.

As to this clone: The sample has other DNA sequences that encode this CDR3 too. The CDR3 reads CASSPRGEEDEQYF. The DNA for the CDR3 is TGTGCCAGCTCACCCCGGGGGGAGGAGGACGAGCAGTACTTC. The chain is built from TRBV18 and TRBJ2-7; the match to TRBD2 covers 7 bases. Unmatched junction bases numbered 7, after V lost 3 bases and J lost 5 bases. CDR1 is KGHSH and CDR2 is LQKENI in the germline V gene. The CDR3 extends over 14 amino acids. The full variable domain, rest sourced from reference TRBV18 and TRBJ2-7, is NAGVMQNPRHLVRRRGQEARLRCSPMKGHSHVYWYRQLPEEGLKFMVYLQKENIIDESGMPKERFSAEFPKEGPSILRIQQVVRGDSAAYFCASSPRGEEDEQYFGPGTRLTVT.

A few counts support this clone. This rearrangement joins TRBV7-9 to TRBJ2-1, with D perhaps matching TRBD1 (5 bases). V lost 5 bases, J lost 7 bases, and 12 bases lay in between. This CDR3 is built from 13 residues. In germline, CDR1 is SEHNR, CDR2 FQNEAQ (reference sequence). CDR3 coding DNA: TGTGCCAGCAGCAGATCAGGGCGGAATGAGCAGTTCTTC. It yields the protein CASSRSGRNEQFF. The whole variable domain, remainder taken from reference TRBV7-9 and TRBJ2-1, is DTGVSQNPRHKITKRGQNVTFRCDPISEHNRLYWYRQTLGQGPEFLTYFQNEAQLEKSRLLSDRFSAERPKGSFSTLEIQRTEQGDSAMYLCASSRSGRNEQFFGPGTRLTVL.

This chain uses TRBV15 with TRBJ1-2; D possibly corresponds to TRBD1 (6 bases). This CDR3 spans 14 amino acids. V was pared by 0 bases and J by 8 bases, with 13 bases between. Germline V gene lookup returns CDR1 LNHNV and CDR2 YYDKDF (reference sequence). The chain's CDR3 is CATSREGAPRGYTF. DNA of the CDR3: TGTGCCACCAGCAGAGAGGGGGCCCCACGGGGCTACACCTTC.

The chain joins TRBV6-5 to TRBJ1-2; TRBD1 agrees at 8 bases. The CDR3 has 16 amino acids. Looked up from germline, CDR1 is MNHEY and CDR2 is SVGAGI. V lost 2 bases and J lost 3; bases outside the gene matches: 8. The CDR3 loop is CASSYETGEYYYGYTF. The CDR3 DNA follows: TGTGCCAGCAGTTACGAGACAGGGGAATATTACTATGGCTACACCTTC.

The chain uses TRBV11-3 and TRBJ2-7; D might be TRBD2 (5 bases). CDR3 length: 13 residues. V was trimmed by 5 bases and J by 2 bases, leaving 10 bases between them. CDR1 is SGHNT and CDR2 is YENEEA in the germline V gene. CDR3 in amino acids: CASSPGLTYEQYF. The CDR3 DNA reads TGTGCCAGCAGCCCGGGGTTGACCTACGAGCAGTACTTC.

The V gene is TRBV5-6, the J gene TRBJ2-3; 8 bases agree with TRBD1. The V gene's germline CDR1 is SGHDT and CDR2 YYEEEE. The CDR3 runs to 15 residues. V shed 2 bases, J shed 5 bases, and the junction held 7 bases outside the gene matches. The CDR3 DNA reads TGTGCCAGCAGCTTAAGGTCAGGGGGCGAAGATACGCAGTATTTT. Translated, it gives CASSLRSGGEDTQYF. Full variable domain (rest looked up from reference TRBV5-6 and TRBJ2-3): DAGVTQSPTHLIKTRGQQVTLRCSPKSGHDTVSWYQQALGQGPQFIFQYYEEEERQRGNFPDRFSGHQFPNYSSELNVNALLLGDSALYLCASSLRSGGEDTQYFGPGTRLTVL.

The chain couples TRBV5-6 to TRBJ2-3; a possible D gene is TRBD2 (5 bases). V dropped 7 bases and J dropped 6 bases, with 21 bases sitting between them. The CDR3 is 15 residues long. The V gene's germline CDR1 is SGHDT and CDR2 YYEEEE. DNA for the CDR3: TGTGCCAGCCGACCGGGGTGGGGTTTCGGGGATACGCAGTATTTT. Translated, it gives CASRPGWGFGDTQYF.

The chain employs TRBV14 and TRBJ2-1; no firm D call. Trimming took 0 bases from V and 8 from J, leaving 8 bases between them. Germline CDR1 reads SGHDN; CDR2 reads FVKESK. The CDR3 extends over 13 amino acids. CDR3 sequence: CASSQDHSYEQFF. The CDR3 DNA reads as TGTGCCAGCAGCCAAGATCACAGTTATGAGCAGTTCTTC.

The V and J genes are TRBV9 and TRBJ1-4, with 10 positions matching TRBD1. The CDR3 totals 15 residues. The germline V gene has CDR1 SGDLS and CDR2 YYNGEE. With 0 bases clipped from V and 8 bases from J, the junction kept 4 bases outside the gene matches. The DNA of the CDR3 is TGTGCCAGCAGCGTAGTTGGGACAGGGGAAGAAAAACTGTTTTTT. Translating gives CASSVVGTGEEKLFF. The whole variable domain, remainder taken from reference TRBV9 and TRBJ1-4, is DSGVTQTPKHLITATGQRVTLRCSPRSGDLSVYWYQQSLDQGLQFLIQYYNGEERAKGNILERFSAQQFPDLHSELNLSSLELGDSALYFCASSVVGTGEEKLFFGSGTQLSVL.

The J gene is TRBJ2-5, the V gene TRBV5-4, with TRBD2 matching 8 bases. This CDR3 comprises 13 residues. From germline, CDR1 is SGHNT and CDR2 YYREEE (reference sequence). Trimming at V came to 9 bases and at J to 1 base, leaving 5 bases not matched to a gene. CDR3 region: CATLRGGQETQYF. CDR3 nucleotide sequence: TGTGCCACCCTACGGGGGGGCCAAGAGACCCAGTACTTC.

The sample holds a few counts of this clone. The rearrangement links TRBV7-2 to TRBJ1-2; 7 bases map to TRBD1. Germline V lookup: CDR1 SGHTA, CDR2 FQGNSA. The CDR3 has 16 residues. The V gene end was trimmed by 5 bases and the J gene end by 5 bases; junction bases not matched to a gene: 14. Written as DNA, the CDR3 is TGTGCCAGCAGCCGCGACAGGGCCTCATATTTATATGGCTACACCTTC. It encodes CASSRDRASYLYGYTF.

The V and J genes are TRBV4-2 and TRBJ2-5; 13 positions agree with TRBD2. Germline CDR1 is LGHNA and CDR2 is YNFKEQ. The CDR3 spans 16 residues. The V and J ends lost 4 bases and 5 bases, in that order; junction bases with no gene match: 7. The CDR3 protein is CASSLPGTSGVETQYF. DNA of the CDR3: TGTGCCAGCAGCCTCCCCGGGACTAGCGGGGTCGAGACCCAGTACTTC.

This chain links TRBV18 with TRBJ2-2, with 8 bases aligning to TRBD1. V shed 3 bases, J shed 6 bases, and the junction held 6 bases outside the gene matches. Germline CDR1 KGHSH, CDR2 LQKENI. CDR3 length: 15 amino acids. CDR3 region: CASSPRGQGSGELFF. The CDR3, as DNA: TGTGCCAGCTCACCTCGAGGACAGGGCTCCGGGGAGCTGTTTTTT.